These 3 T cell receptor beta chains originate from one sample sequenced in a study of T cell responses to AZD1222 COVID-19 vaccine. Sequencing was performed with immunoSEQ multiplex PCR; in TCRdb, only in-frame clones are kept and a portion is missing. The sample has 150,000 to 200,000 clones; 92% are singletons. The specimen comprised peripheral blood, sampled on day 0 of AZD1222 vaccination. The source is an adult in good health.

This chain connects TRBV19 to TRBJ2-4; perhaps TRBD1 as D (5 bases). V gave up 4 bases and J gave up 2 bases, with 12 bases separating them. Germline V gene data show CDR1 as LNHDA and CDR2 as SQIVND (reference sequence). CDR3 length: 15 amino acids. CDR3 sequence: CASSKSSGTKNIQYF. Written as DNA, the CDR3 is TGTGCCAGTAGTAAGTCGTCAGGGACCAAAAACATTCAGTACTTC.

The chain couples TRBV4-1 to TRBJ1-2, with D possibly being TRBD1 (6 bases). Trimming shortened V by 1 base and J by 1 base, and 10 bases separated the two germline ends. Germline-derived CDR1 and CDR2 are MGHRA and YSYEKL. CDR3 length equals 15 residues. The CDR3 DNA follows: TGCGCCAGCAGCCAAGTCCAGGGGAGTAACTATGGCTACACCTTC. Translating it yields CASSQVQGSNYGYTF.

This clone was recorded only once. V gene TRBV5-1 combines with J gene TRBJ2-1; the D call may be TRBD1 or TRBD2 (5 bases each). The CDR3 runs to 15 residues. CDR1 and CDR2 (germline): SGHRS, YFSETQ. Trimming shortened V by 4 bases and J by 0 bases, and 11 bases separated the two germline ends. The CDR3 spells CASSDLGTSYNEQFF. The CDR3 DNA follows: TGCGCCAGCAGCGATTTAGGGACCTCCTACAATGAGCAGTTCTTC. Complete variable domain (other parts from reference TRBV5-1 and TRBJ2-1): KAGVTQTPRYLIKTRGQQVTLSCSPISGHRSVSWYQQTPGQGLQFLFEYFSETQRNKGNFPGRFSGRQFSNSRSEMNVSTLELGDSALYLCASSDLGTSYNEQFFGPGTRLTVL.